This T cell receptor beta chain was sequenced during a study of cytomegalovirus exposure and HLA in healthy donors. This clone was recorded a few times. The antigen is not known. Germline lookup yields CDR1 MGHRA and CDR2 YSYEKL. Trimming took 3 bases from V and 5 from J; bases not matched to a gene: 7. The CDR3 loop spans 16 amino acids. Amplification used 60 Vbeta primers and 13 Jbeta primers. Repertoires were generated with immunoSEQ multiplex PCR, while TCRdb's copy carries only in-frame clones and drops some. The sample contains under 150,000 clones, 60% to 85% of which appear only once. Study findings and constraints: Later on, an analysis showed TCR association rates differing by HLA locus, with DRB1 the most and HLA-C the fewest. Presence/absence results assume similar sequencing depth per donor, which may not hold.

This chain connects TRBV4-1 to TRBJ2-2, with 9 bases identical to TRBD1. The sequencing sample was made of PBMCs. The receptor's source is a woman in her thirties or forties in good health and CMV-seronegative. The CDR3, as DNA: TGCGCCAGCAGCCAGTTACCGGGACAGGGAACCGGGGAGCTGTTTTTT. Protein product: CASSQLPGQGTGELFF.